The TCR beta chain described here comes from a study of identical twins. In TCRdb, the 5' RACE reads were re-called with MiXCR into one record per CDR3 protein. Seen here are about 1.7 million distinct CDR3 sequences, about 31% observed once, and the top ten hold around 0.3%. The sequencing input was cord blood. The clonotype comes from a newborn girl in good health.

CDR3 sequence (DNA): TGCGCCAGCAGCTTGGATATTATGTCTGGCTACACCTTC. Translation gives CASSLDIMSGYTF. This chain joins TRBV5-1 and TRBJ1-2; D unresolved. The CDR3 sequence is 13 residues long. Germline V gene sequence: CDR1 SGHRS, CDR2 YFSETQ. V dropped 0 bases and J dropped 7 bases, with 10 bases sitting between them.